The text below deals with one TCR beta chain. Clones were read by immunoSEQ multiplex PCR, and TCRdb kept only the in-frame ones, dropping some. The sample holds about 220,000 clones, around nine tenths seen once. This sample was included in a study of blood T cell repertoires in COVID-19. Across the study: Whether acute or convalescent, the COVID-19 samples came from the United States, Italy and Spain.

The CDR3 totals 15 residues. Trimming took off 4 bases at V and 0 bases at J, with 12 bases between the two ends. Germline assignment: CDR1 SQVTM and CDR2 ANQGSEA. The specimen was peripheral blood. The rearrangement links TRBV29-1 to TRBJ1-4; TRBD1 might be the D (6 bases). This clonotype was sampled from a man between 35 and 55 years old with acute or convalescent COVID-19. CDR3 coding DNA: TGCAGCGTTGCTCAGGGGAGGGCAACTAATGAAAAACTGTTTTTT. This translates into CSVAQGRATNEKLFF.